One and the same sample provided the 29 T cell receptor beta chains below, sequenced in a study of blood T cell repertoires in COVID-19. TCRdb's copy holds only in-frame clones and misses some; the assay was immunoSEQ multiplex PCR. The data contain about 80,000 clones, about 70% of them singletons. Input material: peripheral blood. These receptors all come from a man aged 45-65 years with active or convalescent COVID-19.

The chain combines TRBV19 with TRBJ1-2; 7 nucleotides agree with TRBD1. Trimming took 7 bases from V and 3 from J; bases not matched to a gene: 8. The CDR3 consists of 14 residues. The germline V gene encodes CDR1 LNHDA and CDR2 SQIVND (reference sequence). The CDR3 DNA follows: TGTGCCAGTATCCAGGGGGAAAACTACTATGGCTACACCTTC. Protein sequence: CASIQGENYYGYTF.

The V gene is TRBV11-1, the J gene TRBJ2-5; 7 bases are shared with TRBD1. The CDR3 contains 15 residues. V dropped 2 bases and J dropped 3; count of bases not matched to a gene: 6. Germline-derived CDR1 and CDR2 are SGHAT and FQDESV (reference sequence). This CDR3 reads CASSLQSGTEETQYF. CDR3 coding DNA: TGTGCCAGCAGCTTACAGTCCGGGACAGAAGAGACCCAGTACTTC.

In nucleotides, the CDR3 is TGTGCCAGCAGCCAAGGAGCGGGGACGTACAATGAGCAGTTCTTC. This codes for CASSQGAGTYNEQFF. This chain uses TRBV3-1 (or the pseudogene TRBV3-2) with TRBJ2-1, with 7 bases matching TRBD2. This CDR3 is built from 15 residues. The germline V gene has CDR1 LGHDT and CDR2 YNNKEL (reference sequence). J lost 4 bases, V lost 1 base, and 4 bases had no gene match.

This clone was recorded a few times. This sequence joins TRBV5-1 and TRBJ2-1; 9 bases map to TRBD2. The V gene's germline CDR1 is SGHRS and CDR2 YFSETQ. This CDR3 contains 16 residues. With 4 bases clipped from V and 3 bases from J, the junction kept 8 bases outside the gene matches. CDR3 amino acids: CASSPVGTSFYNEQFF. As DNA, the CDR3 is TGCGCCAGCAGCCCGGTCGGGACTAGCTTCTACAATGAGCAGTTCTTC. The variable domain in full, with the rest retrieved from reference TRBV5-1 and TRBJ2-1, is KAGVTQTPRYLIKTRGQQVTLSCSPISGHRSVSWYQQTPGQGLQFLFEYFSETQRNKGNFPGRFSGRQFSNSRSEMNVSTLELGDSALYLCASSPVGTSFYNEQFFGPGTRLTVL.

The V call is TRBV6-5, the J call TRBJ1-2, with D possibly matching TRBD1 (5 bases). The CDR3 sequence is 13 residues long. The germline CDR1 and CDR2 sequences are MNHEY and SVGAGI. With 8 bases removed from V and 7 bases from J, the gap between germline ends came to 17 bases. CDR3 amino acids: CASRLGHRSGYTF. DNA for the CDR3: TGTGCCAGCCGGTTAGGACATCGGAGTGGCTACACCTTC.

The chain uses TRBV4-2 and TRBJ1-2, with 9 positions matching TRBD1. This CDR3 has 17 amino acids. Germline loops: CDR1 LGHNA, CDR2 YNFKEQ. The V gene end was trimmed by 0 bases and the J gene end by 4 bases; junction bases not matched to a gene: 9. The CDR3 sequence is CASSQDSGGQGRYGYTF. Written as DNA, the CDR3 is TGTGCCAGCAGCCAAGATAGTGGGGGACAGGGTCGCTATGGCTACACCTTC.

The J gene is TRBJ1-6, the V gene TRBV30; the D is unclear. The CDR3 has 13 residues. V lost 4 bases and J lost 4, with 8 bases in between. Germline lookup yields CDR1 GTSNPN and CDR2 SVGIG (reference sequence). The CDR3 sequence: CAWTEVYNSPLHF. In nucleotides, the CDR3 is TGTGCCTGGACAGAAGTTTATAATTCACCCCTCCACTTT.

The V and J genes are TRBV5-1 and TRBJ2-2; TRBD1 aligns across 8 bases. CDR3 length: 15 residues. Per the germline V gene, CDR1 is SGHRS and CDR2 is YFSETQ. Trimming removed 4 bases from V and 4 bases from J; junction bases left unmatched: 6. CDR3 amino acids: CASSPRGTGTGELFF. CDR3 nucleotide sequence: TGCGCCAGCAGCCCCCGGGGGACAGGCACCGGGGAGCTGTTTTTT.

V and J are TRBV9 and TRBJ1-3; TRBD1 is a possible D gene (5 bases). The germline CDR1 and CDR2 sequences are SGDLS and YYNGEE. The CDR3 length is 16 residues. Deletions cut 0 bases from V and 0 bases from J, with 10 bases between. This CDR3 reads CASSVGGDFSGNTIYF. CDR3 nucleotide sequence: TGTGCCAGCAGCGTAGGGGGGGATTTCTCTGGAAACACCATATATTTT. Together with reference TRBV9 and TRBJ1-3, the CDR3 gives the full variable domain: DSGVTQTPKHLITATGQRVTLRCSPRSGDLSVYWYQQSLDQGLQFLIQYYNGEERAKGNILERFSAQQFPDLHSELNLSSLELGDSALYFCASSVGGDFSGNTIYFGEGSWLTVV.

The chain couples TRBV4-1 to TRBJ2-7; 7 positions agree with TRBD1. Per the germline V gene, CDR1 is MGHRA and CDR2 is YSYEKL. Trimming at V came to 5 bases and at J to 4 bases, leaving 11 bases not matched to a gene. The CDR3 contains 15 residues. The CDR3 nucleotides read TGCGCCAGCAGCTATGACCCGGGACAGCCATACGAGCAGTACTTC. This gives the protein CASSYDPGQPYEQYF.

This chain uses TRBV6-6 with TRBJ1-6; D unclear. Per germline, CDR1 MNHNY and CDR2 SVGAGI (reference sequence). Trimming stripped 5 bases from V and 7 bases from J, with 9 bases between. CDR3 size: 13 residues. The CDR3 region is CASSSQANSPLHF. The CDR3 bases are TGTGCCAGCAGTAGTCAGGCCAATTCACCCCTCCACTTT.

This chain connects TRBV21-1 to TRBJ1-1. TRBV21-1 is a listed pseudogene. The CDR3 is made up of 15 amino acids. The CDR3 loop is CASSPRPGINTEAFF. In DNA form, the CDR3 reads TGTGCCAGCAGCCCCCGGCCGGGGATTAACACTGAAGCTTTCTTT.

V and J are TRBV19 and TRBJ2-4; TRBD2 agrees at 7 bases. CDR3 length: 14 residues. CDR1 is LNHDA, CDR2 SQIVND, per germline (reference sequence). J gave up 7 bases and V 4 bases, and 7 bases lay outside the gene matches. CDR3 bases: TGTGCCAGTAGTAGGGGAGGGGTGGGGAACATTCAGTACTTC. Protein product: CASSRGGVGNIQYF.

The rearrangement joins TRBV29-1 to TRBJ2-5; TRBD2 might be the D (6 bases). Between the trimmed V and J ends, which lost 6 bases and 2 bases, there was a span of 13 bases. The CDR3 loop spans 13 amino acids. Looked up from germline, CDR1 is SQVTM and CDR2 is ANQGSEA. Here the CDR3 reads CSVNGGKQETQYF. Here the CDR3 DNA reads TGCAGCGTGAATGGGGGGAAACAAGAGACCCAGTACTTC.

The V gene is TRBV30, the J gene TRBJ1-3; D might be TRBD1 (6 bases). Germline lookup yields CDR1 GTSNPN and CDR2 SVGIG (reference sequence). V was cut by 3 bases and J by 8 bases, with 20 bases left in between. The CDR3 totals 15 residues. The CDR3 region is CAWSPPGGPGYTIYF. The DNA for the CDR3 is TGTGCCTGGAGCCCCCCCGGGGGGCCAGGATACACCATATATTTT.

The chain carries TRBV7-9 and TRBJ2-5; 15 nucleotides agree with TRBD2. The CDR3 is 17 residues long. Trimming cost V 4 bases and J 5 bases; bases outside gene matches: 8. Germline V CDR1 and CDR2: SEHNR, FQNEAQ (reference sequence). CDR3 in amino acids: CASSSGTSGGSGETQYF. The CDR3 region has the DNA TGTGCCAGCAGCTCCGGGACTAGCGGGGGGTCCGGGGAGACCCAGTACTTC.

J is TRBJ2-5 and V is TRBV27, with 10 bases matching TRBD2. With V trimmed by 6 bases and J by 5 bases, 18 bases remained unmatched. This CDR3 region has 18 residues. Germline V gene data show CDR1 as MNHEY and CDR2 as SMNVEV (reference sequence). This CDR3 reads CASSGRAGGLRAGETQYF. In DNA, the CDR3 is TGTGCCAGCAGCGGACGAGCGGGGGGGCTAAGGGCTGGGGAGACCCAGTACTTC.

V gene TRBV7-3 combines with J gene TRBJ1-1, with 7 bases that match TRBD1. Germline lookup yields CDR1 SGHTA and CDR2 FQGTGA. The trim removed 1 base at V and 3 bases at J, leaving 5 bases unmatched. The CDR3 is 15 amino acids. CDR3 coding DNA: TGTGCCAGCAGCTTAATTGAGGGGGCCTACACTGAAGCTTTCTTT. This translates into CASSLIEGAYTEAFF. Combining the CDR3 with reference TRBV7-3 and TRBJ1-1 gives the whole variable domain GAGVSQTPSNKVTEKGKYVELRCDPISGHTALYWYRQSLGQGPEFLIYFQGTGAADDSGLPNDRFFAVRPEGSVSTLKIQRTERGDSAVYLCASSLIEGAYTEAFFGQGTRLTVV.

This clone came up a few times. The V call is TRBV5-6, the J call TRBJ2-1; possible D gene TRBD2, 7 bases. Germline values: CDR1 SGHDT, CDR2 YYEEEE. This CDR3 has 13 amino acids. V was cut by 3 bases and J by 15 bases, with 19 bases left in between. As DNA, the CDR3 is TGTGCCAGCAGCTGGGGGGGGCCCCTCTCTACGTTCTTC. Translation gives CASSWGGPLSTFF.

V gene TRBV5-1 combines with J gene TRBJ1-1; D is ambiguous. Germline assignment: CDR1 SGHRS and CDR2 YFSETQ. The CDR3 contains 13 residues. Between the trimmed V and J ends, which lost 4 bases and 1 base, there was a span of 8 bases. CDR3 in DNA: TGCGCCAGCAGCCCGGCGGAGAACACTGAAGCTTTCTTT. Protein sequence: CASSPAENTEAFF.

This chain uses TRBV19 with TRBJ1-2; D call uncertain. The germline CDR1 and CDR2 sequences are LNHDA and SQIVND (reference sequence). The V gene lost 3 bases and the J gene lost 4 bases, with 9 bases spanning the gap. The CDR3 is made up of 13 amino acids. CDR3: CASSMQSFYGYTF. DNA for the CDR3: TGTGCCAGTAGTATGCAGTCCTTCTATGGCTACACCTTC. Looking up the rest from reference TRBV19 and TRBJ1-2 gives the full variable domain: DGGITQSPKYLFRKEGQNVTLSCEQNLNHDAMYWYRQDPGQGLRLIYYSQIVNDFQKGDIAEGYSVSREKKESFPLTVTSAQKNPTAFYLCASSMQSFYGYTFGSGTRLTVV.

This chain links TRBV10-3 with TRBJ2-4, with D perhaps matching TRBD2 (6 bases). Germline V CDR1 and CDR2: ENHRY, SYGVKD. CDR3 length equals 11 residues. Trimming took 6 bases from V and 8 from J, leaving 8 bases between them. The CDR3 DNA reads TGTGCCATCAGCCCGGGGGACATTCAGTACTTC. Its translation: CAISPGDIQYF.

The chain carries TRBV11-3 and TRBJ1-3; a weak D match, TRBD1 (6 bases). The CDR3 runs 15 residues. Germline CDR1 SGHNT, CDR2 YENEEA. V dropped 5 bases and J dropped 4 bases, with 15 bases sitting between them. The CDR3 coding sequence is TGTGCCAGCAGCCGCTCAGGGGCGGAGGGAAACACCATATATTTT. Translating it yields CASSRSGAEGNTIYF.

J is TRBJ2-1 and V is TRBV29-1; no clear D. The CDR3 is 12 amino acids. The V and J ends lost 7 bases and 4 bases respectively, with 11 bases between them. Germline V gene data show CDR1 as SQVTM and CDR2 as ANQGSEA. The CDR3 sequence: CSGRTLYNEQFF. The CDR3 nucleotides are TGCAGCGGTCGCACTCTTTACAATGAGCAGTTCTTC.

In regard to this clone: Other DNA sequences in the sample encode the same CDR3. This chain connects TRBV27 to TRBJ1-2; 7 positions agree with TRBD1. The CDR3 runs 13 residues. V was pared by 6 bases and J by 2 bases, with 3 bases of the junction left unmatched. The germline gives CDR1 MNHEY, CDR2 SMNVEV (reference sequence). CDR3: CASSLTGNYGYTF. The CDR3, as DNA: TGTGCCAGCAGCCTGACAGGGAACTATGGCTACACCTTC.

J is TRBJ1-2 and V is TRBV27, with 7 bases aligning to TRBD1. The CDR3 totals 14 residues. V shed 4 bases, J shed 8 bases, and the junction held 10 bases outside the gene matches. Germline CDR1 MNHEY, CDR2 SMNVEV (reference sequence). The chain's CDR3 is CASSSRTGVGGYTF. CDR3 coding DNA: TGTGCCAGCAGTTCGCGAACAGGGGTGGGGGGCTACACCTTC.

This clone has just a few counts. This chain joins TRBV7-4 and TRBJ2-4; possible D gene TRBD1, 6 bases. The CDR3 length is 15 residues. Trimming pared 5 bases from V and 6 bases from J, leaving 17 bases between. CDR1 and CDR2 (germline): SGHVT, SQSDAQ. For the CDR3, the DNA is TGTGCCAGCAGCAGCGAGACAGGTTCCGGAAACATTCAGTACTTC. Its translation: CASSSETGSGNIQYF.

This rearrangement joins TRBV19 to TRBJ2-7, with D possibly being TRBD1 (6 bases). The CDR3 has 16 residues. The germline V gene encodes CDR1 LNHDA and CDR2 SQIVND (reference sequence). Trimming removed 3 bases at V and 3 bases at J, with 18 bases between. The CDR3 DNA sequence: TGTGCCAGTAGTATTTCGGGGACAAGGGGAGACTACGAGCAGTACTTC. It specifies CASSISGTRGDYEQYF.

This chain connects TRBV5-1 to TRBJ1-3; D gene unclear. Trimming took off 0 bases at V and 0 bases at J, with 7 bases between the two ends. The CDR3 extends over 15 amino acids. Germline assignment: CDR1 SGHRS and CDR2 YFSETQ. Written as DNA, the CDR3 is TGCGCCAGCAGCTTGGTTGCGGCCTCTGGAAACACCATATATTTT. Its protein is CASSLVAASGNTIYF.